One and the same sample provided the 21 T cell receptor delta chains below, sequenced in a study of Vδ1+ human thymocytes. Findings of the study overall: Thymic TRG and TRD repertoires appeared highly polyclonal.

RNA was extracted from the cells and then reverse transcribed. Pooled V-gene forward primers with one constant-region reverse primer generated the CDR3 amplicons by multiplex PCR. TCRdb re-processed the multiplex PCR reads via CATT. The sample has more than 50,000 delta-chain clones, 15% to 20% seen once. These receptors have no known antigen. Sequences were obtained from Vdelta1+ gamma-delta thymocytes from the thymus. Sample subset: FACS-sorted CD3+ TCRalphabeta- TCRVdelta1+ TCRVdelta2- thymocytes. The source is a boy in the first two years of life who had congenital heart surgery.

This chain links TRDV1 with TRDJ1; 9 nucleotides agree with TRDD3. The germline V gene encodes CDR1 TSWWSYY and CDR2 QGS. V dropped 1 base and J dropped 8; count of bases not matched to a gene: 11. The CDR3 totals 16 residues. CDR3 nucleotides: TGTGCTCTTGGGGAACGAATGCTGGGGGGATACTCCAAACTCATCTTT. It encodes CALGERMLGGYSKLIF.

The J gene is TRDJ1, the V gene TRDV1; 9 bases are shared with TRDD3. CDR1 and CDR2 from the germline V gene are TSWWSYY and QGS. V shed 5 bases and J 0 bases; nucleotides not matched to a gene: 16. The CDR3 is made up of 19 amino acids. The CDR3 sequence: CALGQPKGAWGIYTDKLIF. DNA of the CDR3: TGTGCTCTTGGGCAACCAAAGGGGGCCTGGGGGATTTACACCGATAAACTCATCTTT.

In this sample, this clone turned up a few times. V usage is TRDV2 and J usage is TRDJ4; D ambiguous. CDR3 length: 16 residues. The germline V gene has CDR1 GEAIGNYY and CDR2 EKD. Trimming cost V 0 bases and J 0 bases, with 16 bases left between them. The CDR3 nucleotides read TGTGCCTGTGACACCCCTCGTACTACATTGTCCAGACCCCTGATCTTT. It specifies CACDTPRTTLSRPLIF.

The chain combines TRDV1 with TRDJ1; D might be TRDD3 (6 bases). Trimming removed 4 bases at V and 1 base at J, with 22 bases between. Looked up from germline, CDR1 is TSWWSYY and CDR2 is QGS. CDR3 length: 18 amino acids. The CDR3 loop is CALGGTLGAQFLTDKLIF. The DNA of the CDR3 is TGTGCTCTTGGGGGCACTTTGGGGGCGCAATTTCTCACCGATAAACTCATCTTT.

The V call is TRDV1, the J call TRDJ1; 8 bases fit TRDD2. Losses at the gene ends were 4 bases for V and 1 base for J; bases not matched to a gene: 23. The CDR3 is made up of 21 amino acids. Per the germline V gene, CDR1 is TSWWSYY and CDR2 is QGS. The CDR3 DNA sequence: TGTGCTCTTGGGGCTCAAGGGCCCCTTCCTATCGTACTGGGCGCCACCGATAAACTCATCTTT. It specifies CALGAQGPLPIVLGATDKLIF.

This clone was observed a few times. V gene TRDV1 combines with J gene TRDJ1; 7 positions agree with TRDD3. The CDR3 covers 19 residues. J gave up 1 base and V 3 bases, and 17 bases lay outside the gene matches. Germline values: CDR1 TSWWSYY, CDR2 QGS. The CDR3 DNA sequence: TGTGCTCTTGGGGACCCTAGCCCTGAATGTGGGGGAAGCACCGATAAACTCATCTTT. It specifies CALGDPSPECGGSTDKLIF.

This clone occurred a few times. The rearrangement links TRDV1 to TRDJ1; D ambiguous. Germline CDR1 TSWWSYY, CDR2 QGS. The CDR3 spans 15 residues. V lost 0 bases to trimming and J lost 0 bases, with 8 bases between them. CDR3 bases: TGTGCTCTTGGGGAACTAAGGCGGGACACCGATAAACTCATCTTT. It translates to CALGELRRDTDKLIF.

The rearrangement links TRDV1 to TRDJ1, with D possibly matching TRDD3 (7 bases). The germline V and J ends were trimmed by 0 bases and 1 base, with 33 bases remaining between them. CDR1 is TSWWSYY, CDR2 QGS, per germline. The CDR3 is made up of 23 amino acids. CDR3 nucleotides: TGTGCTCTTGGGGAACTAGCGCTCCTACTTGGACTGGGGTACATACGTCCCACCGATAAACTCATCTTT. Translating gives CALGELALLLGLGYIRPTDKLIF.

This chain joins TRDV1 and TRDJ1, with TRDD3 identical over 7 bases. Germline values: CDR1 TSWWSYY, CDR2 QGS. Trimming cost V 4 bases and J 3 bases; bases outside gene matches: 11. This CDR3 spans 16 amino acids. The CDR3 nucleotides are TGTGCTCTTGGGGGAAACTGGGGTAAGAGGGCCGATAAACTCATCTTT. It yields the protein CALGGNWGKRADKLIF.

Turning to this clone: An end of the junction does not agree with germline; a read error may underlie this. The chain is built from TRDV2 and TRDJ1, with a tentative D call TRDD3 (5 bases). Germline V gene data show CDR1 as GEAIGNYY and CDR2 as EKD. The CDR3 runs to 21 residues. The CDR3 is CACDTRALSWGSPPFTDKPIF. CDR3 nucleotides: TGTGCCTGTGACACGAGAGCCCTTTCGTGGGGTTCTCCACCTTTTACCGATAAACCCATCTTT.

The chain has TRDV1 and TRDJ1; 9 bases match TRDD3. With V trimmed by 0 bases and J by 7 bases, 21 bases remained unmatched. CDR1 is TSWWSYY and CDR2 is QGS in the germline V gene. There are 20 residues in the CDR3. CDR3 sequence: CALGELPTSFSWGYAVKLIF. DNA for the CDR3: TGTGCTCTTGGGGAACTACCGACTAGCTTTTCCTGGGGATACGCTGTTAAACTCATCTTT.

The gene calls are TRDV1 and TRDJ1, with a tentative D call TRDD3 (6 bases). CDR1 is TSWWSYY and CDR2 is QGS in the germline V gene. V was clipped by 4 bases and J by 8 bases, with 23 bases between them. The CDR3 runs 16 residues. Here the CDR3 reads CALGAPLSGLGIKLIF. CDR3 bases: TGTGCTCTTGGGGCCCCTCTATCCGGCCTGGGGATCAAACTCATCTTT.

This clone turned up a few times. This rearrangement joins TRDV1 to TRDJ1, with D possibly TRDD3 on 6 matching bases. The CDR3 contains 20 residues. Germline values: CDR1 TSWWSYY, CDR2 QGS. Trimming cost V 3 bases and J 0 bases, with 26 bases left between them. CDR3 bases: TGTGCTCTTGGGGACCCCTACACCCCCGGTGTACTGGGATACACCGATAAACTCATCTTT. It yields the protein CALGDPYTPGVLGYTDKLIF.

This clone was recorded only once. The V gene is TRDV1, the J gene TRDJ1; D might be TRDD3 (5 bases). This CDR3 has 15 residues. The ends were cut back, 4 bases at V and 7 bases at J, with 19 bases in the middle. Germline V gene data show CDR1 as TSWWSYY and CDR2 as QGS. CDR3 sequence: CALGGPEGWDGKLIF. The CDR3 nucleotides are TGTGCTCTTGGGGGCCCAGAAGGATGGGATGGTAAACTCATCTTT.

This clone was seen more than once but under ten times. V gene TRDV1 combines with J gene TRDJ1, with a tentative D call TRDD2 (6 bases). This CDR3 has 19 amino acids. The germline V gene encodes CDR1 TSWWSYY and CDR2 QGS. The germline V and J ends were trimmed by 6 bases and 0 bases, with 26 bases remaining between them. DNA for the CDR3: TGTGCTCTTGGTCTCCACCTTCCCTGGTACGCCGTGAACACCGATAAACTCATCTTT. Its translation: CALGLHLPWYAVNTDKLIF.

The genes are TRDV1 and TRDJ1; D might be TRDD3 (5 bases). Germline V gene lookup returns CDR1 TSWWSYY and CDR2 QGS. The CDR3 runs 21 residues. Trimming took off 1 base at V and 0 bases at J, with 27 bases between the two ends. CDR3 in DNA: TGTGCTCTTGGGGAACCGACTCTACCAATTGCCCCAGGGGGCTACACCGATAAACTCATCTTT. Translated: CALGEPTLPIAPGGYTDKLIF.

With regard to this clone: The same CDR3 also results from other DNA sequences found in this sample. V is TRDV1 and J is TRDJ1; no clear D gene. The germline gives CDR1 TSWWSYY, CDR2 QGS. This CDR3 has 15 residues. The V end lost 4 bases, the J end lost 0 bases, and 12 bases lay between the germline ends. This chain's CDR3 is CALGGGGLYTDKLIF. DNA for the CDR3: TGTGCTCTTGGGGGAGGTGGATTGTACACCGATAAACTCATCTTT.

This clone occurred a few times. J is TRDJ1 and V is TRDV1; D is possibly TRDD2 or TRDD3 (6 bases each). The CDR3 is 17 residues long. Germline CDR1 reads TSWWSYY; CDR2 reads QGS. The germline V and J ends were trimmed by 4 bases and 4 bases, with 22 bases remaining between them. This chain's CDR3 is CALGGLNPTLGGDKLIF. The CDR3 coding sequence is TGTGCTCTTGGGGGATTAAATCCTACTTTGGGGGGCGATAAACTCATCTTT.

This clone was seen only a few times. The chain links TRDV1 to TRDJ1, with TRDD3 matching over 8 bases. The CDR3 covers 18 residues. Germline V lookup: CDR1 TSWWSYY, CDR2 QGS. The ends lost 4 bases at V and 0 bases at J; junction bases unmatched: 13. CDR3 sequence (DNA): TGTGCTCTTGGGGCCCATTGGATGGGATACGCTTACACCGATAAACTCATCTTT. Residues: CALGAHWMGYAYTDKLIF.

In this sample, this clone turned up a few times. The chain combines TRDV1 with TRDJ2, with TRDD3 as a possible D gene (9 bases). Trimming took 5 bases from V and 1 from J, leaving 35 bases between them. This CDR3 has 23 residues. Germline V gives CDR1 TSWWSYY, CDR2 QGS. The DNA of the CDR3 is TGTGCTCTTGGGAAGGACCACGCTTCCTACGATTCTACTGGGGGAGATTTGACAGCACAACTCTTCTTT. This codes for CALGKDHASYDSTGGDLTAQLFF.

V gene TRDV1 combines with J gene TRDJ1; a weak D match, TRDD3 (6 bases). The germline V gene encodes CDR1 TSWWSYY and CDR2 QGS. Deletions cut 1 base from V and 9 bases from J, with 36 bases between. This CDR3 is built from 21 residues. The DNA for the CDR3 is TGTGCTCTTGGGGAACCTGTTTTCCCCCTAGCTACGTCCGGGGGAACGGGACAACTCATCTTT. Residues: CALGEPVFPLATSGGTGQLIF.